These T cell receptor beta chains were read from a single sample in a study of neurological immune-mediated disorders. One entry per CDR3 protein results from TCRdb running MiXCR on the 5' RACE reads. The data show about 66,000 distinct CDR3 sequences, with 3% to 4% seen just once and about 4% held by the top ten. The specimen sequenced was PBMCs. The origin of the receptors is a man in his forties with multiple sclerosis. Each CDR3 is given with its conserved first and last residue. A D gene is named only where the DNA matches it firmly. Clone size is not always given. Where it is, it says once, few, many or a class for expanded clones.

clone_size: many; v_call: TRBV5-1; cdr3_length: 13; j_call: TRBJ2-5; d_call: .; cdr3_aa: CASSSGPTETQYF; cdr3_nt: TGCGCCAGCAGCTCGGGACCCACGGAGACCCAGTACTTC
clone_size: many; v_call: TRBV5-1; cdr3_length: 15; j_call: TRBJ2-1; d_call: TRBD2; cdr3_aa: CASSPGLAGIGLKFF; cdr3_nt: TGCGCCAGCAGCCCCGGGTTAGCGGGAATAGGGTTGAAGTTCTTC
clone_size: .; v_call: TRBV6-2/TRBV6-3; cdr3_length: 16; j_call: TRBJ2-7; d_call: .; cdr3_aa: CASSEPGPIFSYEQYF; cdr3_nt: TGTGCCAGCAGCGAACCGGGACCGATTTTCTCCTACGAGCAGTACTTC
clone_size: many; v_call: TRBV12-3/TRBV12-4; cdr3_length: 15; j_call: TRBJ1-5; d_call: .; cdr3_aa: CASRMGGDSNQPQHF; cdr3_nt: TGTGCCAGCAGAATGGGAGGGGATAGCAATCAGCCCCAGCATTTT
clone_size: many; v_call: TRBV7-6; cdr3_length: 16; j_call: TRBJ2-6; d_call: .; cdr3_aa: CASSFGQTSGANVLTF; cdr3_nt: TGTGCCAGCAGCTTTGGACAGACTTCTGGGGCCAACGTCCTGACTTTC
clone_size: .; v_call: TRBV19; cdr3_length: 15; j_call: TRBJ2-4; d_call: .; cdr3_aa: CATEKTGRAKNIQYF; cdr3_nt: TGTGCCACCGAGAAAACGGGGCGAGCGAAAAACATTCAGTACTTC
clone_size: .; v_call: TRBV7-7; cdr3_length: 13; j_call: TRBJ1-1; d_call: TRBD1; cdr3_aa: CASSLTGGTEAFF; cdr3_nt: TGTGCCAGCAGCCTCACAGGGGGCACTGAAGCTTTCTTT
clone_size: many; v_call: TRBV10-3; cdr3_length: 14; j_call: TRBJ2-5; d_call: .; cdr3_aa: CAIGRGDRQETQYF; cdr3_nt: TGTGCCATCGGGCGCGGGGACAGACAAGAGACCCAGTACTTC
clone_size: many; v_call: TRBV7-8; cdr3_length: 15; j_call: TRBJ2-7; d_call: TRBD2; cdr3_aa: CATLKGGGSMGEQYF; cdr3_nt: TGTGCCACCCTTAAGGGAGGCGGGAGTATGGGCGAGCAGTACTTC
clone_size: many; v_call: TRBV5-1; cdr3_length: 16; j_call: TRBJ2-1; d_call: TRBD2; cdr3_aa: CASSALLAGGNNEQFF; cdr3_nt: TGCGCCAGCAGCGCACTCCTAGCGGGGGGGAACAATGAGCAGTTCTTC
clone_size: many; v_call: TRBV20-1; cdr3_length: 14; j_call: TRBJ1-4; d_call: TRBD1; cdr3_aa: CSARDRRGQEKLFF; cdr3_nt: TGCAGTGCTAGAGATCGCAGGGGGCAAGAAAAACTGTTTTTT
clone_size: many; v_call: TRBV20-1; cdr3_length: 15; j_call: TRBJ2-1; d_call: TRBD2; cdr3_aa: CSALEGGTSGGEQFF; cdr3_nt: TGCAGTGCCCTAGAGGGTGGGACTAGCGGGGGGGAGCAGTTCTTC
clone_size: .; v_call: TRBV14; cdr3_length: 14; j_call: TRBJ2-1; d_call: .; cdr3_aa: CASSQWTEYNEQFF; cdr3_nt: TGTGCCAGCAGCCAATGGACAGAGTACAATGAGCAGTTCTTC
clone_size: medium-sized; v_call: TRBV3-1; cdr3_length: 18; j_call: TRBJ2-7; d_call: TRBD1; cdr3_aa: CASSQGGPNRGYSYEQYF; cdr3_nt: TGTGCCAGCAGCCAAGGTGGGCCAAACAGGGGATATTCCTACGAGCAGTACTTC
clone_size: many; v_call: TRBV12-3/TRBV12-4; cdr3_length: 16; j_call: TRBJ2-2; d_call: TRBD2; cdr3_aa: CASSLGGSGRTGELFF; cdr3_nt: TGTGCCAGCAGTTTAGGCGGTAGCGGGAGAACCGGGGAGCTGTTTTTT
clone_size: many; v_call: TRBV27; cdr3_length: 17; j_call: TRBJ1-4; d_call: TRBD1; cdr3_aa: CASSSRGPAELNEKLFF; cdr3_nt: TGTGCCAGCAGTTCGAGGGGGCCGGCGGAGCTTAATGAAAAACTGTTTTTT
clone_size: many; v_call: TRBV6-5; cdr3_length: 14; j_call: TRBJ1-6; d_call: .; cdr3_aa: CASSYEQLNSPLHF; cdr3_nt: TGTGCCAGCAGTTACGAACAGCTTAATTCACCCCTCCACTTT
clone_size: many; v_call: TRBV29-1; cdr3_length: 11; j_call: TRBJ2-1; d_call: TRBD2; cdr3_aa: CSARREDEQFF; cdr3_nt: TGCAGCGCCCGACGGGAGGATGAGCAGTTCTTC
clone_size: many; v_call: TRBV4-1; cdr3_length: 15; j_call: TRBJ2-7; d_call: .; cdr3_aa: CASSQEGDNSYEQYF; cdr3_nt: TGCGCCAGCAGCCAAGAAGGGGACAACTCCTACGAGCAGTACTTC
clone_size: many; v_call: TRBV5-1; cdr3_length: 15; j_call: TRBJ1-1; d_call: TRBD1; cdr3_aa: CASSLVQGASTEAFF; cdr3_nt: TGCGCCAGCAGCTTGGTGCAGGGGGCGAGCACTGAAGCTTTCTTT
clone_size: many; v_call: TRBV20-1; cdr3_length: 13; j_call: TRBJ2-1; d_call: .; cdr3_aa: CSARYDLYNEQFF; cdr3_nt: TGCAGTGCTAGATACGACCTCTACAATGAGCAGTTCTTC
clone_size: many; v_call: TRBV20-1; cdr3_length: 16; j_call: TRBJ1-6; d_call: .; cdr3_aa: CSASMGSSSYNSPLHF; cdr3_nt: TGCAGTGCTAGTATGGGTTCCAGCTCCTATAATTCACCCCTCCACTTT
clone_size: many; v_call: TRBV5-1; cdr3_length: 16; j_call: TRBJ2-1; d_call: .; cdr3_aa: CASSLEALSSYNEQFF; cdr3_nt: TGCGCCAGCAGCTTGGAAGCGCTTAGCTCCTACAATGAGCAGTTCTTC
clone_size: many; v_call: TRBV20-1; cdr3_length: 14; j_call: TRBJ2-2; d_call: .; cdr3_aa: CSAQGGSRTGELFF; cdr3_nt: TGCAGTGCTCAAGGAGGGAGCCGGACCGGGGAGCTGTTTTTT
clone_size: many; v_call: TRBV12-3/TRBV12-4; cdr3_length: 14; j_call: TRBJ1-5; d_call: TRBD1; cdr3_aa: CASSPDRVDQPQHF; cdr3_nt: TGTGCCAGCAGCCCCGACAGGGTAGATCAGCCCCAGCATTTT
clone_size: many; v_call: TRBV20-1; cdr3_length: 14; j_call: TRBJ2-3; d_call: TRBD2; cdr3_aa: CSASSGSGTDTQYF; cdr3_nt: TGCAGTGCTTCTAGCGGGAGCGGAACAGATACGCAGTATTTT
clone_size: many; v_call: TRBV10-3; cdr3_length: 15; j_call: TRBJ1-2; d_call: .; cdr3_aa: CAISEGQLPNYGYTF; cdr3_nt: TGTGCCATCAGTGAGGGACAGCTACCCAACTATGGCTACACCTTC
clone_size: .; v_call: TRBV24-1; cdr3_length: 14; j_call: TRBJ2-1; d_call: TRBD2; cdr3_aa: CATAGLAAYNEQFF; cdr3_nt: TGTGCCACAGCGGGACTAGCGGCCTACAATGAGCAGTTCTTC
clone_size: many; v_call: TRBV5-6; cdr3_length: 14; j_call: TRBJ2-7; d_call: .; cdr3_aa: CASSLGSGKAEQYF; cdr3_nt: TGTGCCAGCAGCTTGGGGTCAGGGAAAGCCGAGCAGTACTTC
clone_size: many; v_call: TRBV6-6; cdr3_length: 15; j_call: TRBJ2-4; d_call: .; cdr3_aa: CASSYPGAGKNIQYF; cdr3_nt: TGTGCCAGCAGTTACCCAGGGGCCGGCAAAAACATTCAGTACTTC
clone_size: few; v_call: TRBV6-5; cdr3_length: 12; j_call: TRBJ1-2; d_call: TRBD1; cdr3_aa: CASSQGQGAYTF; cdr3_nt: TGTGCCAGCAGTCAGGGACAGGGTGCCTACACCTTC
clone_size: many; v_call: TRBV9; cdr3_length: 15; j_call: TRBJ2-1; d_call: .; cdr3_aa: CASSVSGGGYNEQFF; cdr3_nt: TGTGCCAGCAGCGTATCCGGGGGCGGCTACAATGAGCAGTTCTTC
clone_size: many; v_call: TRBV15; cdr3_length: 17; j_call: TRBJ2-5; d_call: TRBD2; cdr3_aa: CATSSYSGGSSRETQYF; cdr3_nt: TGTGCCACCAGCTCTTACTCGGGAGGGTCGAGTAGGGAGACCCAGTACTTC
clone_size: many; v_call: TRBV7-9; cdr3_length: 17; j_call: TRBJ2-3; d_call: TRBD2; cdr3_aa: CASSKGRTSGGPDTQYF; cdr3_nt: TGTGCCAGCAGCAAAGGAAGGACTAGCGGGGGCCCAGATACGCAGTATTTT
clone_size: many; v_call: TRBV12-3/TRBV12-4; cdr3_length: 13; j_call: TRBJ2-1; d_call: .; cdr3_aa: CASSLSAYNEQFF; cdr3_nt: TGTGCCAGCAGTTTATCTGCATACAATGAGCAGTTCTTC
clone_size: many; v_call: TRBV20-1; cdr3_length: 15; j_call: TRBJ2-2; d_call: .; cdr3_aa: CSARDMGAGAGELFF; cdr3_nt: TGCAGTGCTAGAGATATGGGGGCTGGCGCCGGGGAGCTGTTTTTT
clone_size: many; v_call: TRBV12-3/TRBV12-4; cdr3_length: 15; j_call: TRBJ2-1; d_call: TRBD2; cdr3_aa: CASSPSAGVPNEQFF; cdr3_nt: TGTGCCAGCAGCCCCTCAGCGGGGGTCCCCAATGAGCAGTTCTTC
clone_size: many; v_call: TRBV5-1; cdr3_length: 15; j_call: TRBJ1-5; d_call: .; cdr3_aa: CASSGGIGGNQPQHF; cdr3_nt: TGCGCCAGCAGCGGGGGAATTGGGGGCAATCAGCCCCAGCATTTT
clone_size: many; v_call: TRBV5-6; cdr3_length: 13; j_call: TRBJ2-7; d_call: .; cdr3_aa: CASSLLAAYEQYF; cdr3_nt: TGTGCCAGCAGCTTATTAGCCGCCTACGAGCAGTACTTC
clone_size: .; v_call: TRBV30; cdr3_length: 12; j_call: TRBJ2-5; d_call: .; cdr3_aa: CAWSEGLGTQYF; cdr3_nt: TGTGCCTGGAGTGAGGGTTTGGGGACCCAGTACTTC
clone_size: .; v_call: TRBV5-4; cdr3_length: 13; j_call: TRBJ2-5; d_call: .; cdr3_aa: CASSTRGKETQYF; cdr3_nt: TGTGCCAGCAGCACCCGAGGGAAAGAGACCCAGTACTTC
clone_size: many; v_call: TRBV7-2; cdr3_length: 13; j_call: TRBJ1-2; d_call: .; cdr3_aa: CASSLPGNYGYTF; cdr3_nt: TGTGCCAGCAGCTTACCAGGGAACTATGGCTACACCTTC
clone_size: many; v_call: TRBV7-2; cdr3_length: 13; j_call: TRBJ1-2; d_call: .; cdr3_aa: CASSVSAMGGYTF; cdr3_nt: TGTGCCAGCAGCGTCTCAGCCATGGGGGGCTACACCTTC
clone_size: many; v_call: TRBV10-1; cdr3_length: 13; j_call: TRBJ1-4; d_call: .; cdr3_aa: CASSDDLGGKLFF; cdr3_nt: TGCGCCAGCAGTGATGACCTGGGTGGAAAACTGTTTTTT
clone_size: many; v_call: TRBV12-3/TRBV12-4; cdr3_length: 16; j_call: TRBJ2-3; d_call: TRBD1; cdr3_aa: CASSLKQGARGDTQYF; cdr3_nt: TGTGCCAGCAGTTTAAAACAGGGGGCGCGAGGAGATACGCAGTATTTT
clone_size: many; v_call: TRBV7-8; cdr3_length: 12; j_call: TRBJ1-5; d_call: .; cdr3_aa: CASSGINQPQHF; cdr3_nt: TGTGCCAGCAGCGGGATCAATCAGCCCCAGCATTTT
clone_size: .; v_call: TRBV18; cdr3_length: 15; j_call: TRBJ1-5; d_call: TRBD1; cdr3_aa: CASSASGTANQPQHF; cdr3_nt: TGTGCCAGCTCAGCATCCGGGACAGCGAATCAGCCCCAGCATTTT
clone_size: many; v_call: TRBV20-1; cdr3_length: 15; j_call: TRBJ2-3; d_call: TRBD1; cdr3_aa: CSANSRDRSTDTQYF; cdr3_nt: TGCAGTGCTAACTCCCGGGACAGGAGCACAGATACGCAGTATTTT
clone_size: many; v_call: TRBV12-3/TRBV12-4; cdr3_length: 15; j_call: TRBJ2-3; d_call: TRBD2; cdr3_aa: CASSWASGGTDTQYF; cdr3_nt: TGTGCCAGCAGTTGGGCTAGCGGGGGCACAGATACGCAGTATTTT
clone_size: many; v_call: TRBV29-1; cdr3_length: 12; j_call: TRBJ2-3; d_call: .; cdr3_aa: CSGGGGTDTQYF; cdr3_nt: TGCAGCGGAGGGGGAGGCACAGATACGCAGTATTTT
clone_size: many; v_call: TRBV7-9; cdr3_length: 15; j_call: TRBJ2-7; d_call: TRBD2; cdr3_aa: CASRVAGPNSYEQYF; cdr3_nt: TGTGCCAGCAGGGTAGCGGGCCCCAACTCCTACGAGCAGTACTTC
clone_size: many; v_call: TRBV20-1; cdr3_length: 14; j_call: TRBJ2-1; d_call: .; cdr3_aa: CSAPSFTGGNEQFF; cdr3_nt: TGCAGTGCTCCTTCATTCACCGGGGGCAATGAGCAGTTCTTC
clone_size: many; v_call: TRBV6-1; cdr3_length: 14; j_call: TRBJ2-3; d_call: TRBD2; cdr3_aa: CASSASGFTDTQYF; cdr3_nt: TGTGCCAGCAGTGCTAGCGGGTTTACAGATACGCAGTATTTT
clone_size: many; v_call: TRBV5-1; cdr3_length: 17; j_call: TRBJ2-2; d_call: .; cdr3_aa: CASSLEGVTGNTGELFF; cdr3_nt: TGCGCCAGCAGCCTGGAAGGGGTTACTGGAAACACCGGGGAGCTGTTTTTT
clone_size: once; v_call: TRBV10-3; cdr3_length: 12; j_call: TRBJ2-3; d_call: .; cdr3_aa: CDSGKGTDTQYF; cdr3_nt: TGTGACAGCGGAAAGGGGACAGATACGCAGTATTTT
clone_size: many; v_call: TRBV7-8; cdr3_length: 16; j_call: TRBJ2-3; d_call: TRBD1; cdr3_aa: CASSTLDRGGTDTQYF; cdr3_nt: TGTGCCAGCAGCACCCTGGACAGGGGAGGCACAGATACGCAGTATTTT
clone_size: few; v_call: TRBV6-2/TRBV6-3; cdr3_length: 11; j_call: TRBJ2-1; d_call: .; cdr3_aa: CASRLGNEQFF; cdr3_nt: TGTGCCAGCCGTTTAGGCAATGAGCAGTTCTTC